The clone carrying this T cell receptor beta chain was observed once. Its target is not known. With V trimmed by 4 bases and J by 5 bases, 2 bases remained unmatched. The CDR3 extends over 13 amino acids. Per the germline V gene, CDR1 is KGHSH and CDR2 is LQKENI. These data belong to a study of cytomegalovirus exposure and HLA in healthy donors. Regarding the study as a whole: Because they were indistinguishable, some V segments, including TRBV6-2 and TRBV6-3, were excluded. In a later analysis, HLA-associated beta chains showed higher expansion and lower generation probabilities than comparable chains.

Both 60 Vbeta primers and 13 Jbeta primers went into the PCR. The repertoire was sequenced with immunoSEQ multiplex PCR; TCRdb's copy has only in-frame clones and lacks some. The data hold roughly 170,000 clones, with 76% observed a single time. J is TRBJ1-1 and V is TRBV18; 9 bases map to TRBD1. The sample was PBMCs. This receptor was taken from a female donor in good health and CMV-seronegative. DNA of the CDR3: TGTGCCAGCTCACTAGGGACAGGGACTGAAGCTTTCTTT. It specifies CASSLGTGTEAFF.